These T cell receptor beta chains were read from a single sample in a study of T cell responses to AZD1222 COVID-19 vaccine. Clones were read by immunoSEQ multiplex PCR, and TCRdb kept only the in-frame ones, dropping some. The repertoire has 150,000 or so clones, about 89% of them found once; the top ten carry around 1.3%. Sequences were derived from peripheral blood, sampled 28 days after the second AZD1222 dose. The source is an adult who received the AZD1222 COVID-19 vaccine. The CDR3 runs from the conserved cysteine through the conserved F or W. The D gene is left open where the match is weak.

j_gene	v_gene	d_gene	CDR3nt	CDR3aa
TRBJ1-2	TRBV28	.	TGTGCCAGCAGGCCGACAACGGGGAGCTACACCTTC	CASRPTTGSYTF
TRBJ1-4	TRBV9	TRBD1	TGTGCCAGCAGCGCCGGGACAGCAACTAATGAAAAACTGTTTTTT	CASSAGTATNEKLFF
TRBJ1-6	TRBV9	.	TGTGCCAGCAGCGTAGGTAATTCACCCCTCCACTTT	CASSVGNSPLHF
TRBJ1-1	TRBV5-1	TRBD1	TGCGCCAGCAGCCGACCAGGGGGCAGATCAGCTGAAGCTTTCTTT	CASSRPGGRSAEAFF
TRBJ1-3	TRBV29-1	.	TGCAGCGTCGAACAGTGGACAGTCTCTGGAAACACCATATATTTT	CSVEQWTVSGNTIYF
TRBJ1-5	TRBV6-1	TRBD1	TGTGCCAGCAGTGGACTGCAGGGGGTTAGCAATCAGCCCCAGCATTTT	CASSGLQGVSNQPQHF
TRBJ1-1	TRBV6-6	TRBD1	TGTGCCAGCAGTCGAAGGACAGGGGTAAGGGTGGACACTGAAGCTTTCTTT	CASSRRTGVRVDTEAFF
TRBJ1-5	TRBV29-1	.	TGCAGCGTTGCTTGGGGATTAAATCAGCCCCAGCATTTT	CSVAWGLNQPQHF
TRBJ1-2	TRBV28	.	TGTGCCAGCACCCCCCGGGGGGGGACCGGTGTCTATGGCTACACCTTC	CASTPRGGTGVYGYTF
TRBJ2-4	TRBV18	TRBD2	TGTGCCAGCTCCCCGACGGGGGGATCGGGGAACATTCAGTACTTC	CASSPTGGSGNIQYF
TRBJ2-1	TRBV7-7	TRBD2	TGTGCCAGCAGCTGGGGAACTAGCGGGAGGACGAATGAGCAGTTCTTC	CASSWGTSGRTNEQFF
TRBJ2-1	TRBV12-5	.	TGTGCTAGTGGTTCCGACCTGACTCGCGGTGAGCAGTTCTTC	CASGSDLTRGEQFF
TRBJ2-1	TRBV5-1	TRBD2	TGCGCCAGCAGCCCTGGACTAGCGGGGACCGCCTACAATGAGCAGTTCTTC	CASSPGLAGTAYNEQFF
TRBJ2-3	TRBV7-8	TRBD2	TGTGCCAGCAGCTTTTCCGGGACTAGCGGGGGATCTAGCACAGATACGCAGTATTTT	CASSFSGTSGGSSTDTQYF
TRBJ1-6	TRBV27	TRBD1	TGTGCCACCAAGAGGACAGGGGGACGCTCCCCCTATAATTCACCCCTCCACTTT	CATKRTGGRSPYNSPLHF